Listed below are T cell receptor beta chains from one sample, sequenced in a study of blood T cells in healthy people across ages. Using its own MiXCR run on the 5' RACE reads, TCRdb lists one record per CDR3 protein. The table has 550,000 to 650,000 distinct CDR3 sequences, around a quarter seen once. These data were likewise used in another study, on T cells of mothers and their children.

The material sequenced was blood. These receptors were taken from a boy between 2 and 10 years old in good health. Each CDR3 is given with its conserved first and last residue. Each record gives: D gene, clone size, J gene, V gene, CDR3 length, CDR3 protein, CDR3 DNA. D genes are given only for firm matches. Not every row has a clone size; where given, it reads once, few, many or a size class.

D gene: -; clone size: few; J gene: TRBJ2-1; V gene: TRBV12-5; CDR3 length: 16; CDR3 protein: CASGLVLTGLYNEQFF; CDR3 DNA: TGTGCTAGTGGTTTGGTGCTGACAGGCTTGTACAATGAGCAGTTCTTC
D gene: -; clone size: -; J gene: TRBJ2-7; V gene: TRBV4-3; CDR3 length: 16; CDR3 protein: CASSRDMRGGLYEQYF; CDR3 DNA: TGCGCCAGCAGCCGAGATATGAGGGGGGGCCTCTACGAGCAGTACTTC
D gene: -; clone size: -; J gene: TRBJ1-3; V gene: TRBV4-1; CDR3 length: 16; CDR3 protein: CASSLEQGPVGNTIYF; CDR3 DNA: TGCGCCAGCAGCCTAGAACAGGGTCCGGTTGGAAACACCATATATTTT
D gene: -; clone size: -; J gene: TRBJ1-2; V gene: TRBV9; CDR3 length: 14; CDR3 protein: CASSLPREFYGYTF; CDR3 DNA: TGTGCCAGCAGCTTACCCAGGGAGTTCTACGGCTACACCTTC
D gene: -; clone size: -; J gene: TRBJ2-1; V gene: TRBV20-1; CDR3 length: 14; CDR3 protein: CSASRVISYNEQFF; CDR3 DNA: TGCAGTGCTAGTAGGGTAATTTCTTACAATGAGCAGTTCTTC
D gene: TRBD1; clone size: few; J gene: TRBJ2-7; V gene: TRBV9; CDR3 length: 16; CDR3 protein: CASSVGSGQEAYEQYF; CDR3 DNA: TGTGCCAGCAGCGTAGGGTCCGGACAGGAGGCCTACGAGCAGTACTTC
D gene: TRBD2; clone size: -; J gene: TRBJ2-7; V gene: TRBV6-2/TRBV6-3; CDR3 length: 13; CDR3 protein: CASSYSPSGEQYF; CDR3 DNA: TGTGCCAGCAGTTACTCGCCTAGCGGCGAGCAGTACTTC
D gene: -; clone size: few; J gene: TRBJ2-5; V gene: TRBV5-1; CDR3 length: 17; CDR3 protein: CASSLHPDTRGAETQYF; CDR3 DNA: TGCGCCAGCAGCTTACATCCGGACACACGGGGCGCAGAGACCCAGTACTTC
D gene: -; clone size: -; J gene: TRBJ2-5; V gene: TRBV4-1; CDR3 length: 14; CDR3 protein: CASSQVNSQETQYF; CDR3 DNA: TGCGCCAGCAGCCAAGTAAACAGCCAAGAGACCCAGTACTTC
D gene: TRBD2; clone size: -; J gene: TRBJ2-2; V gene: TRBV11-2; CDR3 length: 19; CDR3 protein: CASSLTHPTSGEFTGELFF; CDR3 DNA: TGTGCCAGCAGCTTAACCCACCCCACTAGCGGGGAATTCACCGGGGAGCTGTTTTTT
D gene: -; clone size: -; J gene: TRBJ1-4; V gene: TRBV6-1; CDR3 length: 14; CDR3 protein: CASSRRGTNEKLFF; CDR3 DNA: TGTGCCAGCAGCCGACGGGGAACTAATGAAAAACTGTTTTTT
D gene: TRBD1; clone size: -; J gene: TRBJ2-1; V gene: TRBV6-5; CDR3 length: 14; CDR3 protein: CASSRWDRDNEQFF; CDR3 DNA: TGTGCCAGCAGTCGGTGGGACAGGGACAATGAGCAGTTCTTC
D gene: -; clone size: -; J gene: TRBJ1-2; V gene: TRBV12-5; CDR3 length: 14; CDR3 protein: CASGFSLATYGYTF; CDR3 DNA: TGTGCTAGTGGTTTTAGCCTTGCTACCTATGGCTACACCTTC
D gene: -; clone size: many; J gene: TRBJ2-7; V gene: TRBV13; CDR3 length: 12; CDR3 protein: CASSLLEGEQYF; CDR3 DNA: TGTGCCAGCAGCTTACTCGAAGGGGAGCAGTACTTC
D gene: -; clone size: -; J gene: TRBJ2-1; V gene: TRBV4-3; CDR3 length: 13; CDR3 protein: CASSQDGLREQFF; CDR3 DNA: TGCGCCAGCAGCCAAGATGGCTTGCGAGAGCAGTTCTTC
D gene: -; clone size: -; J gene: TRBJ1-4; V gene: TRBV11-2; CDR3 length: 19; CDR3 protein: CASSLGRYDRRTTNEKLFF; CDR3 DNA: TGTGCCAGCAGCTTAGGCCGATATGACAGGCGAACAACTAATGAAAAACTGTTTTTT
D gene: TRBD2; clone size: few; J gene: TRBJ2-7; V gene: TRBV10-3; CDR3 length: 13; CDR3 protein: CASGLADTYEQYF; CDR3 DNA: TGCGCCAGCGGACTAGCGGATACCTACGAGCAGTACTTC
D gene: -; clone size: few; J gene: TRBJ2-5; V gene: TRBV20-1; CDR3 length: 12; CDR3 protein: CSALDLQETQYF; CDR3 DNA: TGCAGTGCTTTGGACCTCCAAGAGACCCAGTACTTC
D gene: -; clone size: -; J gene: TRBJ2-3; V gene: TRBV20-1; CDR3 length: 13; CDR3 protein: CSATGQKADTQYF; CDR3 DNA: TGCAGTGCTACCGGACAGAAAGCAGATACGCAGTATTTT
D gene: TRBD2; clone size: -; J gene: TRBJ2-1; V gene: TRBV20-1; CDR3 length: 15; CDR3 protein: CSARDPGTSVGEQFF; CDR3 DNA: TGCAGTGCTAGAGATCCCGGGACTAGCGTCGGTGAGCAGTTCTTC
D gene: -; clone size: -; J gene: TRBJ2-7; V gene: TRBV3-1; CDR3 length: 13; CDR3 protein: CASSQDHRDEQYF; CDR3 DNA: TGTGCCAGCAGCCAAGATCACAGGGACGAGCAGTACTTC
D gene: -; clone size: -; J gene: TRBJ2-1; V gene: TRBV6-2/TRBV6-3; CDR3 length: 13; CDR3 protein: CASSPLRWNEQFF; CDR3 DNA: TGTGCCAGCAGCCCTCTTAGGTGGAATGAGCAGTTCTTC
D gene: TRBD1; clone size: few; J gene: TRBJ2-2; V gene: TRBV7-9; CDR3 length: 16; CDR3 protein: CASSRDLQGATGELFF; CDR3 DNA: TGTGCCAGCAGCCGAGATTTACAGGGGGCGACCGGGGAGCTGTTTTTT
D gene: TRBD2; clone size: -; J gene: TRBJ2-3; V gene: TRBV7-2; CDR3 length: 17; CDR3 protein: CASSLDGGGAGIDTQYF; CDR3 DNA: TGTGCCAGCAGCTTAGATGGCGGGGGGGCCGGCATAGATACGCAGTATTTT
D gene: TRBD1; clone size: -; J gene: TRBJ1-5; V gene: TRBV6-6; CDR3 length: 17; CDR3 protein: CASSGRETGPRNQPQHF; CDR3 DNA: TGTGCCAGCAGTGGACGCGAGACAGGGCCCCGCAATCAGCCCCAGCATTTT
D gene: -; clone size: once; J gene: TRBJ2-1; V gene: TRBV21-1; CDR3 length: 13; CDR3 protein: CASSKGGDDEQFF; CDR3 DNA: TGTGCCAGCAGCAAAGGTGGGGACGATGAGCAGTTCTTC
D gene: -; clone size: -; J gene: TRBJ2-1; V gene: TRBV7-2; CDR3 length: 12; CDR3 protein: CASSYLLDEQFF; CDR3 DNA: TGTGCCAGCAGCTACCTTTTGGATGAGCAGTTCTTC
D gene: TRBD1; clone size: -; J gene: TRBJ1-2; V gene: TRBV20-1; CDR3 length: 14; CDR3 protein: CSATRQGKGYGYTF; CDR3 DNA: TGCAGTGCTACACGACAGGGAAAGGGCTATGGCTACACCTTC
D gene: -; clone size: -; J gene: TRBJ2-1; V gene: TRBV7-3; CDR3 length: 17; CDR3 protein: CASSLMPPRGLYNEQFF; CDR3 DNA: TGTGCCAGCAGCTTAATGCCGCCCAGGGGACTGTACAATGAGCAGTTCTTC
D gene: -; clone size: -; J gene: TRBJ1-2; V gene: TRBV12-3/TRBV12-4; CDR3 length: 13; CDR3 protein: CASSLTQGHGYTF; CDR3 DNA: TGTGCCAGCAGTTTAACCCAGGGCCATGGCTACACCTTC
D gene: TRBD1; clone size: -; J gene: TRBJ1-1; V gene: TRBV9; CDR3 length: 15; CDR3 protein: CASSVEGQAHTEAFF; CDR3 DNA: TGTGCCAGCAGCGTAGAGGGACAGGCACACACTGAAGCTTTCTTT
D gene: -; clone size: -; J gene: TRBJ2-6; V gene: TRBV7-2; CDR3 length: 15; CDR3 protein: CASSLLNSGANVLTF; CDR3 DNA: TGTGCCAGCAGCTTACTTAACTCTGGGGCCAACGTCCTGACTTTC
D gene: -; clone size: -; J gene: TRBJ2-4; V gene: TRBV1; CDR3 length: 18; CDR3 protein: CTSSRVYETPLAKNIQYF; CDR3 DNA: TGCACCAGCAGCCGAGTATACGAGACACCACTAGCCAAAAACATTCAGTACTTC
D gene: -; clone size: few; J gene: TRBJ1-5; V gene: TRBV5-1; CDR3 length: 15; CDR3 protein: CASSLEGNSNQPQHF; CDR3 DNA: TGCGCCAGCAGCTTGGAAGGGAATAGCAATCAGCCCCAGCATTTT
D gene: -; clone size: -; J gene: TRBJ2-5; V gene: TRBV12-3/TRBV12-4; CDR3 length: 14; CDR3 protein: CASSQQGRSNLLYF; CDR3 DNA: TGTGCCAGCAGCCAACAGGGTCGGTCTAACTTGCTGTACTTC
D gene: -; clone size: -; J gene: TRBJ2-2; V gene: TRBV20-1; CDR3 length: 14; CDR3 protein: CSAREGEGTGELFF; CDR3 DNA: TGCAGTGCTAGAGAGGGGGAAGGCACCGGGGAGCTGTTTTTT
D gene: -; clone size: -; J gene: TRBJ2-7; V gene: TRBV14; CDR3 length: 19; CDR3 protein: CASSLHRLAGVSSSYEQYF; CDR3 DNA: TGTGCCAGCAGCCTTCATCGACTGGCAGGGGTGAGTTCATCCTACGAGCAGTACTTC
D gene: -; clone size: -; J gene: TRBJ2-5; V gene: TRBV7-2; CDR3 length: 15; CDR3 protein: CASSFIGGRGETQYF; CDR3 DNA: TGTGCCAGCAGCTTTATTGGGGGGCGCGGAGAGACCCAGTACTTC
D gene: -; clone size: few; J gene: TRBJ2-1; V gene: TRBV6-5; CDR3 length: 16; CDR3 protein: CASTSRGGGSYNEQFF; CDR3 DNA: TGTGCCAGCACTTCAAGGGGAGGGGGCTCCTACAATGAGCAGTTCTTC
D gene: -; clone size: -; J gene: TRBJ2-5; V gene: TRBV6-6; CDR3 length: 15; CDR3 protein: CASSTLRGATETQYF; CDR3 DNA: TGTGCCAGCAGTACGCTGAGGGGGGCGACAGAGACCCAGTACTTC
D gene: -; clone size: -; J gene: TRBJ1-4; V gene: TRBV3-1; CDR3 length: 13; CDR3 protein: CASSAVIGRNQFF; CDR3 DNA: TGTGCCAGCAGCGCAGTAATTGGACGGAACCAGTTTTTT
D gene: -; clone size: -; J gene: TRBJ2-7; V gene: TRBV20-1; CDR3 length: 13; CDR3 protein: CSAIRRLAYEQYF; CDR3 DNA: TGCAGTGCCATTAGACGGCTCGCATACGAGCAGTACTTC
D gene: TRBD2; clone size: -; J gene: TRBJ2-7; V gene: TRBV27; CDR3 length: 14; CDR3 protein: CASSSRTSSYEQYF; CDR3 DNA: TGTGCCAGCAGTTCTAGGACTAGCTCCTACGAGCAGTACTTC